This TCR beta chain was recovered during a study of beta chain features in type 1 diabetes. Study outcomes and limitations: People with Type 1 diabetes carried modestly yet significantly shorter TCRB CDR3s in all four CD4+ subsets.

Comments on this clone: The antigen is not known.

Sorting that relied on CD45RO/CCR7/CD25/CD127/CD95/CD27 yielded CD4+ naive, central memory, regulatory and stem cell-like memory cells. Every isolated RNA sample was fully reverse transcribed, so sequencing captured expressed TCRB transcripts. Data came from immunoSEQ multiplex PCR; TCRdb stores just in-frame clones and leaves some out. This table has about 360,000 clones, roughly an eighth appearing once. With 3 bases removed from V and 6 bases from J, the gap between germline ends came to 12 bases. Germline CDR1 SEHNR, CDR2 FQNEAQ (reference sequence). The CDR3 has 14 residues. The rearrangement joins TRBV7-9 to TRBJ2-1, with D hard to call. The receptor was isolated from a woman aged 18-29 years with type 1 diabetes. The sample was naive CD4+ T cells from blood. The CDR3 DNA is TGTGCCAGCAGCTTCTTGGCCCCGGGCAATGAGCAGTTCTTC. Translated, it gives CASSFLAPGNEQFF.